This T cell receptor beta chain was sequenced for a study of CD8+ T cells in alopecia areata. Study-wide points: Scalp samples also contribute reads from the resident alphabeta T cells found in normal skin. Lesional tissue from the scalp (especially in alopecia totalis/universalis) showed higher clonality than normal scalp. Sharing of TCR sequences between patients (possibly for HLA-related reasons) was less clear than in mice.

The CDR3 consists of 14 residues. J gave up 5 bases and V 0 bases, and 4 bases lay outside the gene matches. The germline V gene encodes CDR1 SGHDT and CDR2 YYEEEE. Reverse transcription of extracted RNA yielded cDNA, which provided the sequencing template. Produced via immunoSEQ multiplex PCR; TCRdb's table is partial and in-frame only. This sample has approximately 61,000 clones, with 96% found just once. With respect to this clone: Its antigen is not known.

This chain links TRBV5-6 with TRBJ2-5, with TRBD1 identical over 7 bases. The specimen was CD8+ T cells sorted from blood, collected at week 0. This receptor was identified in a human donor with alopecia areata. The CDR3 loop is CASSLVTGAETQYF. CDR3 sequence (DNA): TGTGCCAGCAGCTTGGTTACAGGGGCGGAGACCCAGTACTTC. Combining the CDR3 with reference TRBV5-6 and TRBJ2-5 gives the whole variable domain DAGVTQSPTHLIKTRGQQVTLRCSPKSGHDTVSWYQQALGQGPQFIFQYYEEEERQRGNFPDRFSGHQFPNYSSELNVNALLLGDSALYLCASSLVTGAETQYFGPGTRLLVL.